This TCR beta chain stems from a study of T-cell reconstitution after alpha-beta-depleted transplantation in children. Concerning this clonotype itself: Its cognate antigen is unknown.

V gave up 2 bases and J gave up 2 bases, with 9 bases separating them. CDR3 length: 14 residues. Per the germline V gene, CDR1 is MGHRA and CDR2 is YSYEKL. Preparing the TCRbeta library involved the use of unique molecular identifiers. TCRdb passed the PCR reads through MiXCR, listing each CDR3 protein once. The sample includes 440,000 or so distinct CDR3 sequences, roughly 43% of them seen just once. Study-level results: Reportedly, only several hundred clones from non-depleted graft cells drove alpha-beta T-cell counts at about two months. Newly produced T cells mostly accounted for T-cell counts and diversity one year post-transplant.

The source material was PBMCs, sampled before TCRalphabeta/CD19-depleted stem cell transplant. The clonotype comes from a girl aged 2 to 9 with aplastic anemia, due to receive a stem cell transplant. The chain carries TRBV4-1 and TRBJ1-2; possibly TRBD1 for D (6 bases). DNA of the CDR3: TGCGCCAGCAGCCAATACCAGGGGAACTATGGCTACACCTTC. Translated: CASSQYQGNYGYTF.